This record covers a single T cell receptor (beta chain). The antigen remains undetermined. The sample originates from a study of OX40 agonist ivuxolimab in advanced cancers. In the study overall: Roughly two fifths of patients had received prior checkpoint inhibitor therapy.

The study, taken as a whole, reports: Expansion of clones was among the lowest in partial responders at 0.1-3.0 mg/kg. Not determined was the antigen specificity of the expanded peripheral T cells.

Generated by immunoSEQ multiplex PCR, the TCRdb table keeps only in-frame clones and is missing some. The data contain over 45,000 clones, around four fifths of them singletons. The sequence came from an adult with an advanced solid tumor such as melanoma, head and neck, liver or kidney cancer. This specimen was CD4+ or CD8+ T cells sorted from blood, taken in a trial of the OX40 agonist ivuxolimab.

CDR3 protein: CASSKGKTSGSGEQYF. In nucleotides, the CDR3 is TGTGCCAGCAGCAAGGGGAAGACTAGCGGGAGCGGGGAGCAGTACTTC. This chain connects TRBV21-1 to TRBJ2-7; no check of the table's D call, TRBD2, against the DNA was made. TRBV21-1 is an annotated pseudogene. The CDR3 totals 16 residues.